One sample yielded the 6 T cell receptor beta chains listed below, sequenced in a study of CD8 T cells in Susac syndrome. cDNA came from roughly 0.53 to 1 ug RNA primed by random hexamers. TCRdb re-analysed the immunoSEQ multiplex PCR reads in MiXCR, keeping a single row per CDR3 protein. The table includes under 110,000 distinct CDR3 sequences, approximately 94% detected once. Sequenced input: CD8+ T cells from PBMCs. The source is a human donor with Susac syndrome.

The V and J genes are TRBV7-8 and TRBJ1-5; D unresolved. CDR3 length equals 14 residues. Trimming took off 2 bases at V and 4 bases at J, with 9 bases between the two ends. The germline gives CDR1 SGHVS, CDR2 FQNEAQ. The CDR3 loop is CASSLMLRNQPQHF. As DNA, the CDR3 is TGTGCCAGCAGCTTAATGTTAAGGAATCAGCCCCAGCATTTT.

V gene TRBV11-1 combines with J gene TRBJ1-1, with a weak D call TRBD1 (6 bases). Per germline, CDR1 SGHAT and CDR2 FQDESV (reference sequence). The CDR3 consists of 13 residues. Trimming took 5 bases from V and 6 from J, leaving 13 bases between them. The CDR3 DNA is TGTGCCAGCAGCCCCGGGACAACCTCTGAAGCTTTCTTT. Translated: CASSPGTTSEAFF.

This rearrangement joins TRBV4-1 to TRBJ1-1; TRBD1 matches at 9 bases. Germline assignment: CDR1 MGHRA and CDR2 YSYEKL. This CDR3 spans 14 amino acids. The V and J ends lost 2 bases and 11 bases, in that order; junction bases with no gene match: 9. This CDR3 reads CASSQTRDREVAFF. CDR3 bases: TGCGCCAGCAGCCAAACTAGGGACAGGGAGGTCGCTTTCTTT.

The rearrangement uses TRBV5-1 and TRBJ2-3, with D perhaps TRBD2 (6 bases). CDR1 and CDR2 (germline): SGHRS, YFSETQ. This CDR3 is built from 16 residues. The V end lost 5 bases, the J end lost 0 bases, and 16 bases lay between the germline ends. The CDR3 here is CASRHTLGTSTDTQYF. CDR3 nucleotide sequence: TGCGCCAGCAGACACACACTTGGGACTAGCACAGATACGCAGTATTTT.

The gene calls are TRBV29-1 and TRBJ2-2; 10 positions match TRBD2. This CDR3 contains 16 residues. V was clipped by 7 bases and J by 2 bases; unmatched bases: 10. Looked up from germline, CDR1 is SQVTM and CDR2 is ANQGSEA. The CDR3 DNA reads TGCAGCGCCCAGTATACTAGCGGGGAAAACACCGGGGAGCTGTTTTTT. The encoded protein is CSAQYTSGENTGELFF.

V gene TRBV7-8 combines with J gene TRBJ2-2; 7 bases agree with TRBD1. The ends lost 5 bases at V and 2 bases at J; junction bases unmatched: 11. This CDR3 has 17 residues. Germline-derived CDR1 and CDR2 are SGHVS and FQNEAQ. CDR3 loop: CASSPPRGTENTGELFF. The CDR3 nucleotides read TGTGCCAGCAGCCCCCCTCGTGGGACAGAAAACACCGGGGAGCTGTTTTTT.